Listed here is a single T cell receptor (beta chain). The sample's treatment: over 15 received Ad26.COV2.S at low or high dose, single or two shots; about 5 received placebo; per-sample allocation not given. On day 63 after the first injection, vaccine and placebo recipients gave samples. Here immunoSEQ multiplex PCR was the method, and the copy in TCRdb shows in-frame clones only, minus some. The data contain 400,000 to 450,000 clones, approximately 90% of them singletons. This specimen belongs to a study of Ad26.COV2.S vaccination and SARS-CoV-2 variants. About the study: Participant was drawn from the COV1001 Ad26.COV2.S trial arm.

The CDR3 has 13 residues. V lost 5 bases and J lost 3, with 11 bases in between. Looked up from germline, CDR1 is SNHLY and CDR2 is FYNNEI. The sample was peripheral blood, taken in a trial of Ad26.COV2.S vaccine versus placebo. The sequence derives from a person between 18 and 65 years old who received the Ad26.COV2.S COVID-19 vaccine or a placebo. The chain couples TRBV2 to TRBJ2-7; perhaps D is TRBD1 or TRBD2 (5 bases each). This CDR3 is CASSPGTFYEQYF. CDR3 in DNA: TGTGCCAGCAGTCCAGGGACCTTCTACGAGCAGTACTTC.